These 11 T cell receptor beta chains originate from one sample sequenced in a study of T cells after yellow fever vaccination. TCRdb called the 5' RACE reads again in MiXCR, with one record for every CDR3 protein. Among hundreds of thousands of distinct CDR3 sequences, approximately 19% were seen once, and the ten largest hold over 15%. This specimen was PBMCs, taken before the yellow fever booster vaccination. The origin of the receptors is a young man who received the YFV17D yellow fever vaccine.

The chain combines TRBV12-3 or TRBV12-4 with TRBJ1-1; D gene uncertain. V lost 2 bases, J lost 5 bases, and 18 bases lay in between. The CDR3 runs 16 residues. The CDR3 loop reads CASSLSSIYYLTEAFF. The CDR3 bases are TGTGCCAGCAGTTTATCGTCAATCTATTACCTTACTGAAGCTTTCTTT.

This clonotype was seen only a few times. The V and J genes are TRBV7-2 and TRBJ2-7; TRBD1 matches at 7 bases. The CDR3 is made up of 15 amino acids. Germline trimming cut 8 bases from V and 2 bases from J; bases unmatched to any gene: 12. Germline V lookup: CDR1 SGHTA, CDR2 FQGNSA. CDR3 in amino acids: CASGLTGTDPYEQYF. The CDR3 region has the DNA TGTGCCAGCGGGCTCACCGGGACAGACCCCTACGAGCAGTACTTC.

This clonotype has a handful of counts. The CDR3 spells CASSQDRSGGTEAFF. The CDR3 DNA reads as TGCGCCAGCAGCCAAGATAGGTCAGGGGGAACTGAAGCTTTCTTT. The chain has TRBV4-3 and TRBJ1-1; 7 nucleotides line up with TRBD1. CDR1 and CDR2 (germline): LGHNA, YSLEER. Unmatched junction bases numbered 6, after V lost 0 bases and J lost 5 bases. The CDR3 contains 15 residues.

This clonotype came up once. This chain links TRBV4-2 with TRBJ1-2; D is uncertain. The V and J ends lost 1 base and 2 bases respectively, with 11 bases between them. Germline lookup yields CDR1 LGHNA and CDR2 YNFKEQ. This CDR3 contains 15 residues. The CDR3 DNA sequence: TGTGCCAGCAGCCAAGGGTTCTTCACAAACTATGGCTACACCTTC. Translating gives CASSQGFFTNYGYTF.

This clonotype was picked up a small number of times. The V call is TRBV12-3 or TRBV12-4, the J call TRBJ2-4; D call uncertain. Trimming took off 4 bases at V and 3 bases at J, with 7 bases between the two ends. This CDR3 spans 13 amino acids. The CDR3 coding sequence is TGTGCCAGCAGTTCGCTTTTCAAAAACATTCAGTACTTC. Residues: CASSSLFKNIQYF.

This chain joins TRBV20-1 and TRBJ2-7, with D possibly matching TRBD1 (5 bases). There are 13 residues in the CDR3. V dropped 0 bases and J dropped 12 bases, with 18 bases sitting between them. CDR1 is DFQATT and CDR2 is SNEGSKA in the germline V gene (reference sequence). CDR3 DNA sequence: TGCAGTGCTAGAGATCCTATGCTCGACAGATCGTACGTC. This codes for CSARDPMLDRSYV.

This chain connects TRBV6-6 to TRBJ1-1, with 8 bases identical to TRBD1. V gave up 8 bases and J gave up 5 bases; unmatched junction bases: 16. The germline V gene has CDR1 MNHNY and CDR2 SVGAGI (reference sequence). The CDR3 sequence is 16 residues long. The CDR3 DNA sequence: TGTGCCAGCCCGCCCGGACAGGGTGGGATTAGGACTGAAGCTTTCTTT. Its protein product is CASPPGQGGIRTEAFF.

The chain links TRBV5-1 to TRBJ2-2; 8 bases match TRBD2. CDR1 SGHRS and CDR2 YFSETQ come from the germline V gene. There are 16 residues in the CDR3. V shed 4 bases, J shed 6 bases, and the junction held 11 bases outside the gene matches. CDR3 nucleotide sequence: TGCGCCAGCAGCCCAGCGGGGGCCGGCGTAGCCGGGGAGCTGTTTTTT. It is translated as CASSPAGAGVAGELFF.

This rearrangement joins TRBV20-1 to TRBJ2-2; the match to TRBD2 covers 10 bases. CDR3 length equals 15 residues. Germline V CDR1 and CDR2: DFQATT, SNEGSKA (reference sequence). The ends lost 6 bases at V and 3 bases at J; junction bases unmatched: 7. The CDR3 DNA follows: TGCAGTGCAACCGGGACTAGCGTGTACACCGGGGAGCTGTTTTTT. Translating gives CSATGTSVYTGELFF.

Ten or more counts support this clonotype. The V and J genes are TRBV3-1 and TRBJ2-5; no definite D call. V was shortened by 0 bases and J by 1 base, with 9 bases between the two germline ends. Germline assignment: CDR1 LGHDT and CDR2 YNNKEL (reference sequence). The CDR3 is made up of 15 amino acids. CDR3 coding DNA: TGTGCCAGCAGCCAAGATCCGTCATCCCAAGAGACCCAGTACTTC. This sequence encodes CASSQDPSSQETQYF.

The chain carries TRBV20-1 and TRBJ2-1; a weak D match, TRBD2 (6 bases). The CDR3 totals 15 residues. V shed 1 base and J shed 4 bases, with 14 bases lying between them. CDR1 and CDR2 from the germline V gene are DFQATT and SNEGSKA (reference sequence). CDR3 in amino acids: CSARVQGGTYNEQFF. CDR3 coding DNA: TGCAGTGCTAGAGTTCAGGGCGGGACTTACAATGAGCAGTTCTTC.